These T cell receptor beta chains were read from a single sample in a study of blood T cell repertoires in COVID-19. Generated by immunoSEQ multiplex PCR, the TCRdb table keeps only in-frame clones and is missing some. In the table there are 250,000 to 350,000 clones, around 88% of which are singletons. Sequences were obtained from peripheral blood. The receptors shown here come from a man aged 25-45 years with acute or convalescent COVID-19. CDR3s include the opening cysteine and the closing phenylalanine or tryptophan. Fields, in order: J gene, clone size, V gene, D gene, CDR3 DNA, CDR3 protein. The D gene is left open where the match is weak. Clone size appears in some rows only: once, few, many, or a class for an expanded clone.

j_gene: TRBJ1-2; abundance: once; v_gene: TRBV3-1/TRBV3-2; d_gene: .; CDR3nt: TGTGCCAGCAGCCAAGATCTCGGGGTCTATGGCTACACCTTC; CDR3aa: CASSQDLGVYGYTF
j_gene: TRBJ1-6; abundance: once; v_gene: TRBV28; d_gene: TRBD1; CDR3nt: TGTGCCAGCAGTCGTCATATACAGGGGGTGGCTAGCTCCTATAATTCACCCCTCCACTTT; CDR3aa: CASSRHIQGVASSYNSPLHF
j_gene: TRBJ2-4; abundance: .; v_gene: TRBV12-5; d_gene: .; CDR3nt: TGTGCTAGTGGTTTGCTCGAGAACATTCAGTACTTC; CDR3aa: CASGLLENIQYF
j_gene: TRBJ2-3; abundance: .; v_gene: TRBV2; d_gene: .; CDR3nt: TGTGCCAGCAGTGACCGGGAGACCACAGATACGCAGTATTTT; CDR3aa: CASSDRETTDTQYF
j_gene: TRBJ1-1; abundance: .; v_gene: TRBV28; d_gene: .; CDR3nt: TGTGCCAGCAGTCCCGGACAGATTAACACTGAAGCTTTCTTT; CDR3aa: CASSPGQINTEAFF
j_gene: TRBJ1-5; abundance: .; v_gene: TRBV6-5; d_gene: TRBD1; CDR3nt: TGTGCCAGCAGTTACTCAGGGGGCAAGGATCAGCCCCAGCATTTT; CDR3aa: CASSYSGGKDQPQHF
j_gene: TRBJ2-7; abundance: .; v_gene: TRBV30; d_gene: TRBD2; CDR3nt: TGTGCCTGGAAGTATGCGGGAGACGAGCAGTACTTC; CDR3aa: CAWKYAGDEQYF
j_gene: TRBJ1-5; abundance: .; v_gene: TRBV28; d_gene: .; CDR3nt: TGTGCCACCAGGATGGGGGGAAGTCAGCCCCAGCATTTT; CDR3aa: CATRMGGSQPQHF
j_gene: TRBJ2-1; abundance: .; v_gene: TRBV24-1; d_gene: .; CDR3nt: TGTGCCACCAGTGGTTCAATAGGGACTGCATACAATGAGCAGTTCTTC; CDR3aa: CATSGSIGTAYNEQFF
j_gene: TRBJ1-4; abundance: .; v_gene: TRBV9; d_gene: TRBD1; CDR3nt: TGTGCCAGCAGCGCACTACAGGGGGGAGGAGAAAAACTGTTTTTT; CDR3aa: CASSALQGGGEKLFF
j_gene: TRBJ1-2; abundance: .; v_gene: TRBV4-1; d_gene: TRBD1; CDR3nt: TGCGCCAGCAGCCGATTGGACAGGTTCTATGGCTACACCTTC; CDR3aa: CASSRLDRFYGYTF
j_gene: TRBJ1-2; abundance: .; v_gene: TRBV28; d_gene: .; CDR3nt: TGTGCCAGCATTAATAACAGCGGCTACACCTTC; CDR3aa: CASINNSGYTF
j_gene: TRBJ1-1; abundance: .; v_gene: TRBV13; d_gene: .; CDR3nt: TGTGCCAGCAGCCCCCGGGAGGGAGGGGACACTGAAGCTTTCTTT; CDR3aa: CASSPREGGDTEAFF
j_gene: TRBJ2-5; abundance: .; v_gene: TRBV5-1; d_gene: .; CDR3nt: TGCGCCAGCAGCTTGTGGGGACACAACCCGGACCGTCAAGAGACCCAGTACTTC; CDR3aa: CASSLWGHNPDRQETQYF
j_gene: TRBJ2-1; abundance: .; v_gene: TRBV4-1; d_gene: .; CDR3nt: TGCGCCAGCATTGGCCCCTTCGGGAATGAGCAGTTCTTC; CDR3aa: CASIGPFGNEQFF
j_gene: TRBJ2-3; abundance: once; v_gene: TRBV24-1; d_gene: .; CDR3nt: TGTGCCACCAGTGACCCCCCAACAGATACGCAGTATTTT; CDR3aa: CATSDPPTDTQYF
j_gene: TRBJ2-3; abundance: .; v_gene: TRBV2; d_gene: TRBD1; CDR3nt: TGTGCCAGCAGGGACAGGAGTAGCACAGATACGCAGTATTTT; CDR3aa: CASRDRSSTDTQYF
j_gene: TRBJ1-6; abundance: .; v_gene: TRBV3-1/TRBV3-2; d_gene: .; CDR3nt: TGTGCCAGCAGCCAAGACAGGGGTCGTTCACCCCTCCACTTT; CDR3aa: CASSQDRGRSPLHF
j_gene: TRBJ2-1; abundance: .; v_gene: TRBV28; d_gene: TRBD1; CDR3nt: TGTGCCAGTAAACCAGGGGGTGCCTACAATGAGCAGTTCTTC; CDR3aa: CASKPGGAYNEQFF
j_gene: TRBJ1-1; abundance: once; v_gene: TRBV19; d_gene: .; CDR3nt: TGTGCCAGTAGGGGCCAGCGGGTCACTGAAGCTTTCTTT; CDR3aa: CASRGQRVTEAFF
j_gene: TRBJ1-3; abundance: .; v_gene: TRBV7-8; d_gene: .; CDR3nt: TGTGCCAGCAGCTTACAGGGAACCGCTGGAAACACCATATATTTT; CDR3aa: CASSLQGTAGNTIYF
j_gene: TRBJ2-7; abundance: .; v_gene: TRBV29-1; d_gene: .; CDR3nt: TGCAGCGCCCGGACAGGACTATCCTACGAGCAGTACTTC; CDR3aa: CSARTGLSYEQYF
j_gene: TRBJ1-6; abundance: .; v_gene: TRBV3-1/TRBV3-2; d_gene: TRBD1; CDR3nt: TGTGCCAGCACCCTAGGACAGGGGGCTAATTCACCCCTCCACTTT; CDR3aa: CASTLGQGANSPLHF
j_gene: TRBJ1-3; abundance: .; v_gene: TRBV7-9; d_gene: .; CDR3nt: TGTGCCAGCAGCTTATCAGGGGCATCTGGAAACACCATATATTTT; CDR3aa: CASSLSGASGNTIYF
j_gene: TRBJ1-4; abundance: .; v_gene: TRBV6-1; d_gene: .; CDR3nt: TGTGCCAGCAGTCAAGCGACGGGGGAAAACGAAAAACTGTTTTTT; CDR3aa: CASSQATGENEKLFF
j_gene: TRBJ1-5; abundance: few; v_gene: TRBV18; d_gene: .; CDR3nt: TGTGCCAGCTCGTTTTCCCGACAGTCTCGCGAAGGTGGCAATCAGCCCCAGCATTTT; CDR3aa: CASSFSRQSREGGNQPQHF
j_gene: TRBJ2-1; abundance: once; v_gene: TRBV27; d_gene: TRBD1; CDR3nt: TGTGCCAGCAGTTTAAGGGGACAGGGATTTTTGGGTTTGACCTTCAATGAGCAGTTCTTC; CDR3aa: CASSLRGQGFLGLTFNEQFF
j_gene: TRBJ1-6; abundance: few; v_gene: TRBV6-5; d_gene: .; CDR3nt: TGTGCCAGCAGCAGATCGGACAGACACAATTCACCCCTCCACTTT; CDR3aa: CASSRSDRHNSPLHF
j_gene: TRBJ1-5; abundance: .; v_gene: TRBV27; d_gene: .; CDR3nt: TGTGCCAGCAGGTCGCAGGGGCTGGGGAATCAGCCCCAGCATTTT; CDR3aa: CASRSQGLGNQPQHF
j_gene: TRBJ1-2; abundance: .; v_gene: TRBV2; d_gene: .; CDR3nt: TGTGCCAGCAGTGGACAGATTTTCAATGGCTACACCTTC; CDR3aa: CASSGQIFNGYTF
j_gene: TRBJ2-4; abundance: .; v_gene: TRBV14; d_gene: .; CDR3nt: TGTGCCAGCAGCCAAGGACAGGGGAGGGTAAACATTCAGTACTTC; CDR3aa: CASSQGQGRVNIQYF
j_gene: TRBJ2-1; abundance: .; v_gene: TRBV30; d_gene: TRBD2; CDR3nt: TGTGCCTGGTTCTTACTAGCGGGAGGGCCCGGTCTCTTC; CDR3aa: CAWFLLAGGPGLF
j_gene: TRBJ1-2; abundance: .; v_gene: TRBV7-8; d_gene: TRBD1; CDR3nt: TGTGCCAGCAGCCCCAGACAGGGGTACTATGGCTACACCTTC; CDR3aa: CASSPRQGYYGYTF
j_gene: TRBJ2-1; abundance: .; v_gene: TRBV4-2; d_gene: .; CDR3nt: TGTGCCAGCAGTCCTATGAGGGCCTCCTACAATGAGCAGTTCTTC; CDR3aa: CASSPMRASYNEQFF
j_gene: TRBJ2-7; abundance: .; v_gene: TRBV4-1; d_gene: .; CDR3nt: TGCGCCAGCAGCCAAGTATCAGGGTCTCCCTACGAGCAGTACTTC; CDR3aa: CASSQVSGSPYEQYF
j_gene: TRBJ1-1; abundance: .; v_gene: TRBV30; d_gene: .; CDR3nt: TGTGCCTGGAGAGAACTCACGGTGAACACTGAAGCTTTCTTT; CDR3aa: CAWRELTVNTEAFF
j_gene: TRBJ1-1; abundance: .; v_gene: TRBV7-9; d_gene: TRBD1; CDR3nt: TGTGCCAGCAGGGGACGTTTTCGGACAGGGGGCTCGACTGAAGCTTTCTTT; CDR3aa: CASRGRFRTGGSTEAFF
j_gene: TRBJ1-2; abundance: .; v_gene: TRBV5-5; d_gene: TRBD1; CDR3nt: TGTGCCAGCAGCTCAAGACAGGGGGTTAACTATGGCTACACCTTC; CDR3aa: CASSSRQGVNYGYTF
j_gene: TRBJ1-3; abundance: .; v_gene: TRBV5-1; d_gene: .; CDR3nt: TGCGCCAGCAGCTTGCTAGGCTACTCTGGAAACACCATATATTTT; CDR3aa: CASSLLGYSGNTIYF
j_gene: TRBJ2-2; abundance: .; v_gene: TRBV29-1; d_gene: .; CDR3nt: TGCAGCGTTGGCCGGACCGGGGAGCTGTTTTTT; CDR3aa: CSVGRTGELFF
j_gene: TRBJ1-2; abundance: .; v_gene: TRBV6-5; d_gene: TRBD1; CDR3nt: TGTGCCAGCAGTTCCGGACAGGGATTATATGGCTACACCTTC; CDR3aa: CASSSGQGLYGYTF
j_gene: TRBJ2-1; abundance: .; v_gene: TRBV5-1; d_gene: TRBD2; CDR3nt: TGCGCCAGCAGCTTGGACGGGGGGTCCTACAATGAGCAGTTCTTC; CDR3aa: CASSLDGGSYNEQFF
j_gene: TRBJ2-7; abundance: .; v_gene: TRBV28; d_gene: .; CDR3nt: TGTGCCAGCAGTTCTACTAGCCTAAGATCTTACGAGCAGTACTTC; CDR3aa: CASSSTSLRSYEQYF
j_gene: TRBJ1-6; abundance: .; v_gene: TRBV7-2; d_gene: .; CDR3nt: TGTGCCAGCAGCTTAGCCCACCGCAGGGGTGGATCACCCCTCCACTTT; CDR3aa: CASSLAHRRGGSPLHF
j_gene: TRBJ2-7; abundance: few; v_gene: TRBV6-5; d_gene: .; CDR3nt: TGTGCCAGCAGTCGGACGGGAACATTCCTCTACGAGCAGTACTTC; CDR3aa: CASSRTGTFLYEQYF